A selection of T cell receptor beta chains follows, all from one sample in a study of blood T cells in healthy people across ages. MiXCR, run by TCRdb on the 5' RACE reads, gives a single entry per CDR3 protein. The sample consists of about 1,800,000 distinct CDR3 sequences, over 25% of them appearing once. Sequenced sample: blood. The receptors here all came from a woman aged 25 to 39 in good health. CDR3s include the opening cysteine and the closing phenylalanine or tryptophan. A D gene is named only where the DNA matches it firmly. Expanded clones are given a class, and other clones once, few, many or no size at all.

few	.	TRBV12-3/TRBV12-4	TRBJ1-5	TGTGCCAGCAGTTTCTCCCCCGGGACGGGGAATCAGCCCCAGCATTTT	CASSFSPGTGNQPQHF
.	TRBD1	TRBV15	TRBJ2-7	TGTGCCACCAGCAGAGCAGACAGGGCAAACTACGAGCAGTACTTC	CATSRADRANYEQYF
.	TRBD2	TRBV29-1	TRBJ2-1	TGCAGCGTGGGGGGACTAGCGGGAATTTATGAGCAGTTCTTC	CSVGGLAGIYEQFF
.	TRBD1	TRBV20-1	TRBJ2-3	TGCAGTGGAACAGGGGGAGACACAGATACGCAGTATTTT	CSGTGGDTDTQYF
few	.	TRBV4-3	TRBJ1-1	TGCGCCAGCAGCCAAGTCGTGGGGGACACTGAAGCTTTCTTT	CASSQVVGDTEAFF
few	.	TRBV21-1	TRBJ2-7	TGTGCCAGCAGCAAAGGAGGACAGGGGGAGAGGAGCGAGCAGTACTTC	CASSKGGQGERSEQYF
many	.	TRBV6-5	TRBJ2-7	TGTGCCAGCAGTTCAGGGAGGCCCTACGAGCAGTACTTC	CASSSGRPYEQYF
few	.	TRBV5-1	TRBJ2-7	TGCGCCAGCAGCTTTTACGGTGCGGCGGGGAACGAGCAGTACTTC	CASSFYGAAGNEQYF
.	.	TRBV4-1	TRBJ1-1	TGCGCCAGCAGCCAAGAAGTGGGCAGGGTGGGGGGCACTGAAGCTTTCTTT	CASSQEVGRVGGTEAFF
few	.	TRBV20-1	TRBJ1-4	TGCAGTGCCTACTCAGGGGCGGGTGAAAAACTGTTTTTT	CSAYSGAGEKLFF
many	TRBD1	TRBV7-2	TRBJ2-4	TGTGCCAGCAGCCAGGAGACAGGGTTGGCCAAAAACATTCAGTACTTC	CASSQETGLAKNIQYF
few	.	TRBV3-1	TRBJ2-5	TGTGCCAGCAGCCAAGCTTGGGGGGAAGAGACCCAGTACTTC	CASSQAWGEETQYF
few	.	TRBV19	TRBJ2-1	TGTGCCAGTAGTATAGACAGGGGAAACAATGAGCAGTTCTTC	CASSIDRGNNEQFF
few	.	TRBV5-1	TRBJ1-2	TGCGCTACCAGCGCAGCACTGGGCTACACCTTC	CATSAALGYTF
.	.	TRBV20-1	TRBJ1-2	TGCAGTGCCCGGGCAGATCACTATGGCTACACCTTC	CSARADHYGYTF
.	TRBD1	TRBV4-1	TRBJ1-4	TGCGCCAGCAGCCAGGAGACAGGGTGGGGGGAAAAACTGTTTTTT	CASSQETGWGEKLFF
.	TRBD1	TRBV7-3	TRBJ2-7	TGTGTCAGCAACCAAACGACAGGGACAGGCCCCTACGAGCAGTACTTC	CVSNQTTGTGPYEQYF
.	TRBD1	TRBV7-3	TRBJ1-1	TGTGCCAGCAGCTCGACAGGGCATGATACTGAAGCTTTCTTT	CASSSTGHDTEAFF
.	.	TRBV6-2/TRBV6-3	TRBJ2-1	TGTGCCAGCGGCGAAGTCCCCTCCTACAATGAGCAGTTCTTC	CASGEVPSYNEQFF
.	TRBD1	TRBV4-3	TRBJ1-1	TGCGCCAGCAGCCAAGACCTACAGGGGGCCGGAAGGCTAGGAGCTTTCTTT	CASSQDLQGAGRLGAFF
.	.	TRBV20-1	TRBJ2-1	TGCAGTGCCAAGGCCAGCTCCCACAATGAGCAGTTCTTC	CSAKASSHNEQFF
.	.	TRBV20-1	TRBJ1-6	TGCAGTGCTAGCCCAAACGCGGGACGGCAAAATTCACCCCTCCACTTT	CSASPNAGRQNSPLHF
.	.	TRBV6-5	TRBJ1-1	TGTGCCAGCAGTTACATCAGACGGGACACTGAAGCTTTCTTT	CASSYIRRDTEAFF
few	TRBD1	TRBV14	TRBJ2-7	TGTGCCAGCAGCCAGACGACAGGGGGAACAATCGAGCAGTACTTC	CASSQTTGGTIEQYF
.	.	TRBV5-1	TRBJ1-2	TGCGCCAGCAGCCCGGAGATGGGACGGCCGTTTGGGAACTATGGCTACACCTTC	CASSPEMGRPFGNYGYTF
few	.	TRBV7-2	TRBJ2-2	TGTGCCAGCAGCTTGGGAGGCGGGACGGCCGGGGAGCTGTTTTTT	CASSLGGGTAGELFF
few	TRBD2	TRBV3-1	TRBJ2-5	TGTGCCAGCAGCCAGTCGGGGGGTGATTGGACCCAGTACTTC	CASSQSGGDWTQYF
.	.	TRBV12-3/TRBV12-4	TRBJ2-2	TGTGCCAGCAGCGAGATAAACACCGGGGAGCTGTTTTTT	CASSEINTGELFF
few	TRBD2	TRBV7-2	TRBJ2-7	TGTGCCAGCAGCGTCGGACTAGCGGGAGTTAGCTCCTACGAGCAGTACTTC	CASSVGLAGVSSYEQYF
.	.	TRBV30	TRBJ2-7	TGTGCCTGGAGTGTAGGGACGGACGAGCAGTACTTC	CAWSVGTDEQYF
many	TRBD2	TRBV19	TRBJ2-3	TGTGCCAGTAGCTCCCCGGGACTAGCGGGGGGTACAGATACGCAGTATTTT	CASSSPGLAGGTDTQYF
.	.	TRBV14	TRBJ1-6	TGTGCCAAACAAGACGGGAGCTCCTATAATTCACCCCTCCACTTT	CAKQDGSSYNSPLHF
few	.	TRBV3-1	TRBJ2-1	TGTGCCAGCAGCCAAGAGGGGGGACTGCTCAAACTCTCCTACAATGAGCAGTTCTTC	CASSQEGGLLKLSYNEQFF
.	.	TRBV5-1	TRBJ1-2	TGCGCCAGCAGCTCGGGATCCAGCGGCTATGGCTACACCTTC	CASSSGSSGYGYTF
.	TRBD2	TRBV20-1	TRBJ2-4	TGCTGTGCTCAACGCAGCGGGGGGGCGGACATTCAGTACTTC	CCAQRSGGADIQYF
many	TRBD2	TRBV10-3	TRBJ2-5	TGTGCCACGGGCCGGGGAGCGGGGGGTGAGGAGACCCAGTACTTC	CATGRGAGGEETQYF
few	.	TRBV24-1	TRBJ1-5	TGTACCACCAGCGGTAGGCGGGCCAATCAGCCCCAGCATTTT	CTTSGRRANQPQHF
.	.	TRBV7-9	TRBJ2-1	TGTGCCAGCAGCGCGACAGGATTACCTGAGCAGTTCTTC	CASSATGLPEQFF
.	.	TRBV27	TRBJ2-3	TGTGCCAGCGCCGTCGGGGGACGGCGAAATACGCAGTATTTT	CASAVGGRRNTQYF
.	.	TRBV20-1	TRBJ2-4	TGCAGTGCCCTTCCAGGAAACATTCAGTACTTC	CSALPGNIQYF
.	TRBD2	TRBV7-2	TRBJ2-7	TGTACCAGCAGCTTGTTGGCCAGCGGGGGGAACTACGAGCAGTACTTC	CTSSLLASGGNYEQYF
few	.	TRBV12-3/TRBV12-4	TRBJ2-7	TGTGCCAGCAGTTTGTCTTCCAGGGCGAGGAACGAGCAGTACTTC	CASSLSSRARNEQYF
many	TRBD1	TRBV15	TRBJ2-1	TGTGCCACCAGCAGAGTAAGGAACAGGGGGAACAATGAGCAGTTCTTC	CATSRVRNRGNNEQFF
.	.	TRBV7-3	TRBJ2-4	TGTGCCAGCAACCGAGAGGGGGGGGTAGCCAAAAACATTCAGTACTTC	CASNREGGVAKNIQYF
few	.	TRBV21-1	TRBJ1-5	TGTGCCAGCAGCAAAGCCTACGGGTCCTCCAATCAGCCCCAGCATTTT	CASSKAYGSSNQPQHF
.	.	TRBV6-2/TRBV6-3	TRBJ2-3	TGTGCCAGCAGTTCCCTTCCCTCCGGAGGAGATACGCAGTATTTT	CASSSLPSGGDTQYF
many	TRBD1	TRBV29-1	TRBJ2-7	TGCAGCGTTGTTGGGACAGGCTACGAGCAGTACTTC	CSVVGTGYEQYF
.	.	TRBV5-5	TRBJ2-5	TGTGCCAGCAGCTGGGGCTGGGTATGGGAGACCCAGTACTTC	CASSWGWVWETQYF
few	.	TRBV7-9	TRBJ1-2	TGTGCCAGCAGCTTAGGAGGTTGGAGAGATGGCTACACCTTC	CASSLGGWRDGYTF
.	.	TRBV7-3	TRBJ2-2	TGTGCCAGCAGCTTATCACTCGACACCGGGGAGCTGTTTTTT	CASSLSLDTGELFF
.	.	TRBV12-3/TRBV12-4	TRBJ2-5	TGTGCCAGCAGTTTCCGGGGAGAGGCCCAGTACTTC	CASSFRGEAQYF
many	.	TRBV5-1	TRBJ2-5	TGCGCCAGCAGCTTGACTCCGGGGATATACGAGACCCAGTACTTC	CASSLTPGIYETQYF
.	TRBD1	TRBV12-3/TRBV12-4	TRBJ2-2	TGTGCCAGCAGAGCGGGACAGGGGTGGGCCGGGGAGCTGTTTTTT	CASRAGQGWAGELFF
.	.	TRBV7-2	TRBJ2-5	TGTGCCAGCAGCCAAAGAGGAGAGACCCGGTACTTC	CASSQRGETRYF
.	TRBD1	TRBV3-1	TRBJ1-6	TGTGCCAGCAGCCTAGGTCCGGGACAGGGAAATTCACCCCTCCACTTT	CASSLGPGQGNSPLHF
many	.	TRBV6-5	TRBJ2-5	TGTGCTAGCAGTCCGCGACACATACAAGAGACCCAGTACTTC	CASSPRHIQETQYF
.	TRBD1	TRBV11-1	TRBJ2-7	TGTGCCAGCAGCCGGACAGGTGACCTATACGAGCAGTACTTC	CASSRTGDLYEQYF